The 21 T cell receptor beta chains listed next were all sequenced from one sample in a study of monozygotic twins with inflammatory bowel disease. TCRdb reprocessed the 5' RACE reads and reports one entry per CDR3 protein, with no DNA. The sample has 150,000 or so distinct CDR3 sequences, and its top ten clones hold less than 7.5%. Material for sequencing was blood. Every receptor here comes from a human donor with ulcerative colitis or Crohn's disease, or a healthy co-twin of an affected twin (not recorded which).

The V call is TRBV7-2, the J call TRBJ2-7; the TRBD1 assignment by TCRdb is unverifiable without DNA. Germline CDR1 reads SGHTA; CDR2 reads FQGNSA. This CDR3 is 15 amino acids long. This chain's CDR3 is CASSLAGRLPNEQYF.

The V and J genes are TRBV5-5 and TRBJ2-5; the TCRdb call, TRBD1, lacks DNA for checking. This CDR3 contains 14 residues. Per germline, CDR1 SGHKS and CDR2 YYEKEE (reference sequence). The CDR3 is CASNIPGGGETQYF. Together with reference TRBV5-5 and TRBJ2-5, the CDR3 gives the full variable domain: DAGVTQSPTHLIKTRGQQVTLRCSPISGHKSVSWYQQVLGQGPQFIFQYYEKEERGRGNFPDRFSARQFPNYSSELNVNALLLGDSALYLCASNIPGGGETQYFGPGTRLLVL.

The CDR3 protein is CASRPGIGGANVLTF. The chain joins TRBV28 to TRBJ2-6; TCRdb returns TRBD1, unconfirmable since there is no DNA. This CDR3 is built from 15 residues. Germline V gene data show CDR1 as MDHEN and CDR2 as SYDVKM.

The chain has TRBV20-1 and TRBJ2-2; TCRdb selects TRBD2, and the lack of DNA leaves this call unchecked. CDR1 DFQATT and CDR2 SNEGSKA come from the germline V gene (reference sequence). This CDR3 contains 14 residues. This CDR3 is CSAKSGVGTGELFF.

V and J are TRBV4-1 and TRBJ2-1; the D call from TCRdb, TRBD1, cannot be confirmed without DNA. The CDR3 covers 15 residues. Germline V gene data show CDR1 as MGHRA and CDR2 as YSYEKL. The CDR3 reads CASSQWGQEYNEQFF.

The chain couples TRBV10-3 to TRBJ2-3; TCRdb's assignment of TRBD2 cannot be checked, as there is no DNA. CDR1 is ENHRY and CDR2 is SYGVKD in the germline V gene. The CDR3 sequence is 18 residues long. The CDR3 spells CAIGGGLADRTGTDTQYF.

The CDR3 reads CASSYSRLAGGEQYF. The chain recombines TRBV6-5 with TRBJ2-7; the D call of TRBD2 rests on TCRdb alone, since no DNA is present to check it. The CDR3 covers 15 residues. The germline CDR1 and CDR2 sequences are MNHEY and SVGAGI.

The rearrangement uses TRBV29-1 and TRBJ1-1. The CDR3 sequence is 14 residues long. Germline CDR1 SQVTM, CDR2 ANQGSEA. CDR3 sequence: CSVGAGRGNTEAFF.

This rearrangement joins TRBV5-1 to TRBJ2-2. The CDR3 runs to 13 residues. Per germline, CDR1 SGHRS and CDR2 YFSETQ. The CDR3 sequence: CASSLGLSGELFF.

This chain uses TRBV20-1 with TRBJ1-5; TCRdb indicates TRBD1, and absent DNA this call remains unverified. Germline CDR1 and CDR2: DFQATT and SNEGSKA (reference sequence). CDR3 length equals 16 residues. The chain's CDR3 is CSASPGRGHQNQPQHF.

The CDR3 reads CSAKTSGATSYNEQFF. V and J are TRBV20-1 and TRBJ2-1; TCRdb designates TRBD2, a call that cannot be tested without DNA. CDR3 length: 16 residues. Germline V gene data show CDR1 as DFQATT and CDR2 as SNEGSKA (reference sequence).

This chain uses TRBV9 with TRBJ2-1; the D call from TCRdb, TRBD2, cannot be confirmed without DNA. The length of the CDR3 is 16 residues. The V gene's germline CDR1 is SGDLS and CDR2 YYNGEE. The chain's CDR3 is CASSGIAESSYNEQFF.

The rearrangement joins TRBV19 to TRBJ1-1. Germline CDR1 and CDR2: LNHDA and SQIVND (reference sequence). This CDR3 has 13 residues. The CDR3 is CASSMSSYTEAFF.

The rearrangement joins TRBV6-5 to TRBJ2-1; TCRdb returns TRBD1, unconfirmable since there is no DNA. Per the germline V gene, CDR1 is MNHEY and CDR2 is SVGAGI. The CDR3 has 15 amino acids. The CDR3 region is CASRPYGGGVNEQFF.

The chain recombines TRBV30 with TRBJ2-7; TCRdb designates TRBD2, a call that cannot be tested without DNA. The length of the CDR3 is 13 residues. Germline CDR1 GTSNPN, CDR2 SVGIG (reference sequence). The CDR3 spells CAWMGLAGYEQYF.

Here the CDR3 reads CASSQAWLGNSPLHF. This chain links TRBV14 with TRBJ1-6. Germline V gives CDR1 SGHDN, CDR2 FVKESK. This CDR3 contains 15 residues.

The chain carries TRBV6-2 or TRBV6-3 and TRBJ2-7; without DNA, the TCRdb call of TRBD1 cannot be checked. CDR3 length: 14 amino acids. Germline V gives CDR1 MNHEY, CDR2 SVGEGT. This chain's CDR3 is CASSHRGQRGEQYF.

V is TRBV7-2 and J is TRBJ1-1. This CDR3 comprises 12 residues. From germline, CDR1 is SGHTA and CDR2 FQGNSA. This CDR3 is CASSLFNTEAFF.

This chain links TRBV3-1 with TRBJ2-3; TCRdb names TRBD1, which stays unverified in the absence of DNA. The CDR3 has 13 residues. The V gene's germline CDR1 is LGHDT and CDR2 YNNKEL (reference sequence). CDR3 protein: CASSPPDGNTQYF.

The chain links TRBV5-1 to TRBJ1-4. The CDR3 consists of 15 residues. The germline gives CDR1 SGHRS, CDR2 YFSETQ. The chain's CDR3 is CASSLGDLANEKLFF.

This rearrangement joins TRBV27 to TRBJ2-3. Looked up from germline, CDR1 is MNHEY and CDR2 is SMNVEV (reference sequence). The CDR3 is made up of 14 amino acids. The CDR3 reads CASSLLQSVDTQYF.